This passage covers 11 T cell receptor beta chains from one sample sequenced in a study of radiotherapy plus CTLA-4 blockade in lung cancer. Only in-frame clones appear in the TCRdb table, and some are missing; sequencing was by immunoSEQ multiplex PCR. The table shows approximately 77,000 clones, with about four fifths occurring only once. The sequencing here drew on peripheral blood, taken from a patient treated with radiotherapy plus ipilimumab. The receptors originated from a human donor with non-small cell lung cancer whose response to radiotherapy plus ipilimumab could not be evaluated. Some clones in this sample may be carry-over from other donors' samples.

The CDR3 bases are TGTGCCAGTAAGGAGGCCAATCAGCCCCAGCATTTT. This gives the protein CASKEANQPQHF. J is TRBJ1-5 and V is TRBV19, with no clear D. This CDR3 has 12 residues. From germline, CDR1 is LNHDA and CDR2 SQIVND (reference sequence). V was pared by 7 bases and J by 3 bases, with 7 bases between.

This rearrangement joins TRBV14 to TRBJ2-7, with TRBD2 matching 10 bases. The V gene's germline CDR1 is SGHDN and CDR2 FVKESK. The CDR3 consists of 16 residues. The trim removed 4 bases at V and 8 bases at J, leaving 14 bases unmatched. CDR3 nucleotides: TGTGCCAGCAGCCCCGGTCAGTCTAGCGGGAGATATAAGCAGTACTTC. Its translation: CASSPGQSSGRYKQYF.

The chain uses TRBV4-3 and TRBJ1-4; maybe TRBD1 (5 bases). The CDR3 runs 15 residues. Germline V gene sequence: CDR1 LGHNA, CDR2 YSLEER. V was clipped by 0 bases and J by 8 bases, with 13 bases between them. The CDR3 is CASSQDWGAGEKLFF. CDR3 DNA sequence: TGCGCCAGCAGCCAAGATTGGGGCGCGGGGGAAAAACTGTTTTTT.

A single count supports this clone. The chain recombines TRBV18 with TRBJ2-2; D might be TRBD1 (6 bases). The CDR3 extends over 16 amino acids. The V gene's germline CDR1 is KGHSH and CDR2 LQKENI. V lost 2 bases and J lost 2, with 12 bases in between. CDR3 sequence: CASSPTGSYNTGELFF. CDR3 nucleotide sequence: TGTGCCAGCTCACCAACAGGGTCCTACAACACCGGGGAGCTGTTTTTT.

This chain uses TRBV7-9 with TRBJ2-3; 7 bases map to TRBD1. Unmatched junction bases numbered 1, after V lost 1 base and J lost 0 bases. CDR1 and CDR2 from the germline V gene are SEHNR and FQNEAQ (reference sequence). The CDR3 is 15 residues long. CDR3 coding DNA: TGTGCCAGCAGCTTAGGGACAGGAAGCACAGATACGCAGTATTTT. Its translation is CASSLGTGSTDTQYF.

V and J are TRBV4-2 and TRBJ1-4; D remains unclear. CDR3 size: 14 residues. V shed 1 base and J shed 8 bases, with 11 bases lying between them. Germline-derived CDR1 and CDR2 are LGHNA and YNFKEQ. In nucleotides, the CDR3 is TGTGCCAGCAGCCAAGGCAACCTATTCGAAAAACTGTTTTTT. Amino acid sequence: CASSQGNLFEKLFF.

This chain links TRBV2 with TRBJ2-5; 7 nucleotides agree with TRBD2. Per the germline V gene, CDR1 is SNHLY and CDR2 is FYNNEI. V dropped 5 bases and J dropped 6; count of bases not matched to a gene: 12. This CDR3 spans 15 amino acids. The CDR3 reads CASSLAGRSGKTQYF. DNA for the CDR3: TGTGCCAGCAGTTTAGCTGGAAGGAGCGGGAAGACCCAGTACTTC.

This clone has just one count. This sequence joins TRBV6-5 and TRBJ2-7; a possible D gene is TRBD2 (6 bases). From germline, CDR1 is MNHEY and CDR2 SVGAGI. V was shortened by 5 bases and J by 2 bases, with 13 bases between the two germline ends. This CDR3 contains 14 residues. Here the CDR3 DNA reads TGTGCCAGCAGTGATGGACCGGGAGCCTACGAGCAGTACTTC. Its protein product is CASSDGPGAYEQYF.

The V and J genes are TRBV27 and TRBJ1-2, with D perhaps matching TRBD1 (5 bases). Trimming left V 3 bases short and J 5 bases short, with 13 bases between. CDR1 is MNHEY, CDR2 SMNVEV, per germline (reference sequence). The CDR3 loop spans 14 amino acids. The CDR3 spells CASSLQGGEYGYTF. The CDR3 bases are TGTGCCAGCAGTTTGCAGGGCGGGGAGTATGGCTACACCTTC.

The rearrangement links TRBV6-6 to TRBJ1-1; the D is unclear. This CDR3 is 13 amino acids long. Germline assignment: CDR1 MNHNY and CDR2 SVGAGI (reference sequence). Trimming cost V 3 bases and J 3 bases, with 8 bases left between them. The CDR3 nucleotides read TGTGCCAGCAGTTATAGATCGGACACTGAAGCTTTCTTT. Its protein is CASSYRSDTEAFF.

The sample holds one count of this clone. The gene calls are TRBV4-1 and TRBJ2-6, with D possibly matching TRBD1 (5 bases). The CDR3 runs to 15 residues. Germline V lookup: CDR1 MGHRA, CDR2 YSYEKL. V was cut by 2 bases and J by 0 bases, with 5 bases left in between. CDR3 sequence reads: CASSQQGSGANVLTF. Written as DNA, the CDR3 is TGCGCCAGCAGCCAACAGGGCTCTGGGGCCAACGTCCTGACTTTC.